The 3 T cell receptor beta chains reported below all come from one sample, sequenced in a study of cytomegalovirus exposure and HLA in healthy donors. Primers for the PCR totalled 60 Vbeta and 13 Jbeta. Clones were sequenced by immunoSEQ multiplex PCR, and TCRdb holds only the in-frame ones, with some missing. The sample contains 150,000 to 190,000 clones, roughly 81% of which appear only once. Sample: PBMCs. These receptor sequences come from a young woman in good health and CMV-seronegative.

The genes are TRBV7-2 and TRBJ2-5; possible D gene TRBD1, 5 bases. Trimming shortened V by 3 bases and J by 2 bases, and 16 bases separated the two germline ends. Germline values: CDR1 SGHTA, CDR2 FQGNSA. The length of the CDR3 is 16 residues. CDR3 region: CASSLFRLAGQETQYF. The CDR3 DNA reads TGTGCCAGCAGCTTGTTTCGCTTGGCAGGGCAAGAGACCCAGTACTTC.

This clone has a single count. The rearrangement joins TRBV7-2 to TRBJ1-5; 7 bases align to TRBD1. The CDR3 is 16 amino acids. CDR1 is SGHTA, CDR2 FQGNSA, per germline. Trimming took 2 bases from V and 2 from J; bases not matched to a gene: 6. This CDR3 reads CASSLRQGGRNQPQHF. The CDR3 nucleotides read TGTGCCAGCAGCTTAAGACAGGGAGGTCGCAATCAGCCCCAGCATTTT.

The count of this clone is one. The chain combines TRBV28 with TRBJ1-2, with 9 positions matching TRBD1. The germline V gene encodes CDR1 MDHEN and CDR2 SYDVKM. This CDR3 has 13 amino acids. Trimming took 10 bases from V and 13 from J; bases not matched to a gene: 16. CDR3: CAMSSPDRGRITF. As DNA, the CDR3 is TGTGCCATGTCATCCCCGGACAGGGGTCGGATCACCTTC.